This is a list of T cell receptor beta chains from one sample in a study of a mutant IDH1 vaccine in newly diagnosed glioma. Their antigens are not known. Clones were sequenced by immunoSEQ multiplex PCR, and TCRdb holds only the in-frame ones, with some missing. The data hold about 90,000 clones, with roughly 89% observed a single time. This specimen was PBMCs, taken from a glioma patient whose treatment included an IDH1 peptide vaccine. The receptors were sampled from a woman aged 45-65 years with glioma. The conserved cysteine and the conserved F or W are not part of the CDR3 here. A D gene is named only where the DNA matches it firmly. Expanded clones are given a class, and other clones once, few, many or no size at all.

v_call,d_call,cdr3_length,clone_size,j_call,cdr3_aa
TRBV27,-,9,few,TRBJ2-3,ASSPPDTQY
TRBV5-1,-,14,-,TRBJ2-1,ASSLGPVSSYNEQF
TRBV7-9,TRBD2,14,-,TRBJ2-2,ASSRRTSGSSGELF
TRBV15,-,10,once,TRBJ2-1,ATSSAGYEQF
TRBV4-1,-,10,-,TRBJ2-1,ASIDRYNEQF
TRBV10-3,-,14,-,TRBJ2-7,ATQLTGTKPSYEQY
TRBV5-1,-,13,-,TRBJ1-2,ASSPKADRAHGYT
TRBV21-1,-,12,-,TRBJ2-7,ASSKAQSSYEQY
TRBV11-2,-,13,-,TRBJ2-7,ASIPPTGFPYEQY
TRBV7-9,TRBD1,15,-,TRBJ2-6,ASSPRDRDSGANVLT
TRBV2,-,12,-,TRBJ2-5,ASRDRFEGATQY
TRBV30,-,12,-,TRBJ2-5,AWSVVGGQETQY
TRBV28,-,12,-,TRBJ1-3,ASSLGSVGNTIY
TRBV5-3,-,10,once,TRBJ2-7,ARSLQAYEQY
TRBV14,TRBD2,15,-,TRBJ2-1,ASSQGGGLAGGREQF
TRBV23-1,-,10,-,TRBJ2-7,ASSQASYEQY
TRBV6-6,TRBD1,14,-,TRBJ1-2,ASSFLGGQGYYGYT
TRBV7-9,-,11,-,TRBJ1-1,ASSPRTDTEAF
TRBV5-4,-,13,once,TRBJ2-7,ASSLSSGQSYEQY
TRBV7-3,-,9,-,TRBJ1-1,ASSSGTEAF
TRBV18,-,13,-,TRBJ2-4,ASSPPSVTANIQY
TRBV14,TRBD1,13,-,TRBJ1-2,ASSQRFGQGEGYT
TRBV2,TRBD1,13,-,TRBJ1-2,ASRVEGSRGDGYT
TRBV6-5,-,12,-,TRBJ1-2,ASSEQTDNYGYT
TRBV6-5,-,12,once,TRBJ1-5,ASSYGEGNQPQH
TRBV11-2,-,13,-,TRBJ2-5,ASSPAGTPGETQY
TRBV4-1,-,12,few,TRBJ1-5,ASSYREGNQPQH
TRBV7-9,TRBD2,12,-,TRBJ2-1,ASIGESGRPEQF
TRBV4-1,-,14,-,TRBJ1-5,ASSQGSGPSNQPQH
TRBV4-1,-,11,-,TRBJ1-2,ASSQDPGYGYT
TRBV9,TRBD1,12,-,TRBJ2-7,ASSVGDSIYEQY
TRBV7-9,TRBD2,15,-,TRBJ2-1,ASSPEGLAGEYNEQF
TRBV9,-,10,-,TRBJ2-4,ASTGDGNIQY
TRBV11-3,-,14,-,TRBJ2-2,ASSQQSGIHTGELF
TRBV9,-,13,-,TRBJ2-5,ASSVGVGTQETQY
TRBV28,-,12,-,TRBJ1-4,ASSFGILKEKLF
TRBV19,TRBD2,13,-,TRBJ2-1,ASSRGSGTVNEQF
TRBV11-2,TRBD2,13,once,TRBJ2-2,ASRSSGLNTGELF
TRBV6-6,-,11,-,TRBJ2-6,AGTSSGANVLT
TRBV6-1,-,12,-,TRBJ2-5,ASSEDYLQETQY